This entry concerns a single T cell receptor beta chain. This entry is derived from a study of T cell responses to AZD1222 COVID-19 vaccine. Assay: immunoSEQ multiplex PCR; the TCRdb copy retains only in-frame clones and omits some. The sample records 99,000 or so clones, about 81% being singletons. CDR1 is MNHEY and CDR2 is SVGAGI in the germline V gene. The ends were cut back, 9 bases at V and 4 bases at J, with 7 bases in the middle. The CDR3 consists of 11 residues. This clonotype originated in an adult in good health. The rearrangement joins TRBV6-5 to TRBJ1-3; D remains unclear. The material was peripheral blood, obtained on day 0 of AZD1222 vaccination. CDR3 residues: CARTIGNTIYF. The CDR3 nucleotides are TGTGCCAGGACAATCGGAAACACCATATATTTT.